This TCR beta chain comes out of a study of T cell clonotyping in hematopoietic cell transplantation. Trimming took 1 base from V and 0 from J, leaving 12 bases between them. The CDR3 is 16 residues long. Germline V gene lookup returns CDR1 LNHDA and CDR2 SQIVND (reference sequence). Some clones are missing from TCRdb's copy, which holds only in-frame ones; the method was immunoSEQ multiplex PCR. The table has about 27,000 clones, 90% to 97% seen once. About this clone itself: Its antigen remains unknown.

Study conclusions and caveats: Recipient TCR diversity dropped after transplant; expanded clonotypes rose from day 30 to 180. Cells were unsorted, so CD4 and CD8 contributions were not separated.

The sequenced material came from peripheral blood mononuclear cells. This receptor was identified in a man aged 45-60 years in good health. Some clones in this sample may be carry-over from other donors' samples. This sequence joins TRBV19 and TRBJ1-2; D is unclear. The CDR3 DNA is TGTGCCAGTAGTATAGTGGGCCGGCAAGCTAACTATGGCTACACCTTC. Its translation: CASSIVGRQANYGYTF.